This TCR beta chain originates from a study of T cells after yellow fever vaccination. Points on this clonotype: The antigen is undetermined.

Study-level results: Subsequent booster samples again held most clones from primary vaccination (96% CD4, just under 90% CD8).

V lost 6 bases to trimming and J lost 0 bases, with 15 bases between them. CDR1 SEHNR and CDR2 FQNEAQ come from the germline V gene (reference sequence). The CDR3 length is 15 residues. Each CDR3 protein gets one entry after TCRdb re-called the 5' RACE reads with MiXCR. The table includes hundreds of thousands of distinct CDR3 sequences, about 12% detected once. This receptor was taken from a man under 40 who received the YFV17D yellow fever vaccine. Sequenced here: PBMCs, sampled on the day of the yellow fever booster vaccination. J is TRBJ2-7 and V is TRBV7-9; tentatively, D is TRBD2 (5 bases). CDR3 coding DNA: TGTGCCAGCAGTCGGACTGACACTAGCTCCTACGAGCAGTACTTC. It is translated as CASSRTDTSSYEQYF.